These T cell receptor beta chains were read from a single sample in a study of cytomegalovirus exposure and HLA in healthy donors. The data were produced by immunoSEQ multiplex PCR, yet TCRdb's version contains in-frame clones alone and is incomplete. The sample yields some 190,000 clones, approximately 86% seen once. What was sequenced was PBMCs. All receptors come from a woman aged 25 to 39 in good health and CMV-seronegative. CDR3s include the opening cysteine and the closing phenylalanine or tryptophan. A D gene is named only where the DNA matches it firmly. Expanded clones are given a class, and other clones once, few, many or no size at all.

- few TRBJ1-2 15 TRBV5-4 CASSLVGGAGYGYTF TGTGCCAGCAGCTTGGTTGGGGGGGCTGGGTATGGCTACACCTTC
TRBD2 - TRBJ2-3 14 TRBV7-3 CASSAGLASDTQYF TGTGCCAGCAGCGCCGGACTAGCATCAGATACGCAGTATTTT
- - TRBJ1-5 13 TRBV6-4 CASSIDRNQPQHF TGTGCCAGCAGTATTGACAGAAATCAGCCCCAGCATTTT
- once TRBJ2-6 12 TRBV29-1 CSVSAGANVLTF TGCAGCGTATCGGCTGGGGCCAACGTCCTGACTTTC
- - TRBJ2-1 15 TRBV11-1 CASSLAGGSYNEQFF TGTGCCAGCAGCTTAGCGGGGGGATCCTACAATGAGCAGTTCTTC
TRBD1 - TRBJ2-5 12 TRBV2 CASRDRGETQYF TGTGCCAGCAGGGACAGGGGGGAGACCCAGTACTTC
- - TRBJ2-7 14 TRBV5-6 CASSWAGAPYEQYF TGTGCCAGCAGCTGGGCTGGGGCGCCCTACGAGCAGTACTTC
TRBD1 - TRBJ1-3 15 TRBV28 CASSSTGVFGNTIYF TGTGCCAGCAGTTCGACAGGGGTTTTTGGAAACACCATATATTTT
- - TRBJ2-1 16 TRBV5-1 CASSSPGGNLDNEQFF TGCGCCAGCAGCTCGCCTGGGGGCAATTTAGACAATGAGCAGTTCTTC
TRBD1 - TRBJ1-5 15 TRBV2 CASSERQGVYQPQHF TGTGCCAGCAGTGAGAGACAGGGGGTATATCAGCCCCAGCATTTT
TRBD1 - TRBJ1-5 15 TRBV5-3 CARSSGQEKNQPQHF TGTGCCAGAAGCTCCGGACAGGAGAAAAATCAGCCCCAGCATTTT
- - TRBJ2-7 14 TRBV11-2 CASSLVAWGDEQYF TGTGCCAGCAGCTTAGTTGCTTGGGGCGACGAGCAGTACTTC
- - TRBJ1-3 16 TRBV10-1 CASRKHRENGGNTIYF TGCGCCAGCAGGAAACACAGGGAGAACGGTGGAAACACCATATATTTT
- - TRBJ1-5 15 TRBV15 CATSREGGGNQPQHF TGTGCCACCAGCCGAGAGGGGGGGGGCAATCAGCCCCAGCATTTT
TRBD2 - TRBJ2-3 14 TRBV5-1 CASSAGLNTDTQYF TGCGCCAGCAGCGCGGGACTAAACACAGATACGCAGTATTTT
TRBD2 - TRBJ2-2 15 TRBV28 CASSLWDRGAGELFF TGTGCCAGCAGTTTATGGGATCGGGGGGCCGGGGAGCTGTTTTTT
- - TRBJ1-3 15 TRBV2 CASSGDRSLGRTIYF TGTGCCAGCAGTGGAGACAGATCTCTCGGAAGAACCATATATTTT
- - TRBJ2-3 17 TRBV9 CASSLQGQRAGADTQYF TGTGCCAGCAGCCTCCAAGGTCAGAGGGCCGGAGCAGATACGCAGTATTTT
TRBD2 once TRBJ2-1 15 TRBV4-1 CASSPLAGTLNEQFF TGCGCCAGCAGCCCGCTAGCGGGGACGCTCAATGAGCAGTTCTTC
TRBD1 - TRBJ2-7 14 TRBV27 CASSLDRGPYEQYF TGTGCCAGCAGCCTAGACAGGGGACCGTACGAGCAGTACTTC
TRBD2 - TRBJ2-1 17 TRBV5-4 CASSREVSGGAANEQFF TGTGCCAGCAGCAGGGAGGTCAGCGGGGGGGCTGCCAATGAGCAGTTCTTC
TRBD2 - TRBJ2-7 15 TRBV5-6 CASSLALAGIDEQYF TGTGCCAGCAGCTTGGCCCTAGCGGGAATAGACGAGCAGTACTTC
- - TRBJ2-4 13 TRBV27 CASRGEAKNSQYF TGTGCCAGCAGGGGGGAGGCCAAAAACAGTCAGTACTTC
TRBD2 - TRBJ2-1 15 TRBV19 CASSITGGAYNEQFF TGTGCCAGTAGTATCACCGGGGGGGCCTACAATGAGCAGTTCTTC
TRBD2 - TRBJ2-3 16 TRBV5-1 CASSSISGRGSDTQYF TGCGCCAGCAGCTCGATTAGCGGGAGGGGTTCAGATACGCAGTATTTT
TRBD1 - TRBJ2-2 16 TRBV7-9 CASSHGTGRGSGELFF TGTGCCAGCAGCCACGGGACAGGGCGGGGATCCGGGGAGCTGTTTTTT
- few TRBJ1-2 13 TRBV19 CASTRDGNYGYTF TGTGCCAGTACCAGGGATGGGAACTATGGCTACACCTTC
TRBD2 - TRBJ2-2 14 TRBV14 CASRLAGAGGELFF TGTGCCAGCAGACTAGCGGGAGCCGGCGGGGAGCTGTTTTTT
TRBD1 few TRBJ2-5 15 TRBV9 CASSVGGGYQETQYF TGTGCCAGCAGCGTAGGAGGGGGCTACCAAGAGACCCAGTACTTC
- - TRBJ1-2 16 TRBV11-2 CASSYSGTPSNYGYTF TGTGCCAGCAGCTATTCCGGGACACCTTCTAACTATGGCTACACCTTC
TRBD2 - TRBJ2-7 14 TRBV19 CASNSGGRSYEQYF TGTGCCAGTAATTCGGGAGGGCGTTCCTACGAGCAGTACTTC
- - TRBJ2-2 12 TRBV7-6 CASSPFAGELFF TGTGCCAGCAGCCCCTTCGCCGGGGAGCTGTTTTTT
TRBD2 few TRBJ2-3 15 TRBV7-9 CASSLGLAVTDTQYF TGTGCCAGCAGCTTAGGTCTAGCGGTGACAGATACGCAGTATTTT
- - TRBJ2-2 13 TRBV5-1 CASRFGGDGELFF TGCGCCAGCAGGTTCGGCGGGGACGGGGAGCTGTTTTTT
- - TRBJ2-6 13 TRBV18 CASSEFGANVLTF TGTGCCAGCTCAGAGTTCGGGGCCAACGTCCTGACTTTC
TRBD2 - TRBJ2-7 15 TRBV11-2 CASSLDRASGNEQYF TGTGCCAGCAGCTTAGATCGCGCTAGCGGGAACGAGCAGTACTTC
- - TRBJ2-7 15 TRBV4-2 CASSVRPDRYYEQYF TGTGCCAGCAGCGTACGCCCGGACAGATACTACGAGCAGTACTTC
TRBD1 - TRBJ1-2 15 TRBV28 CASSSRTGRGDGYTF TGTGCCAGCAGTTCTCGGACAGGGAGAGGCGATGGCTACACCTTC
TRBD2 once TRBJ2-5 16 TRBV5-1 CASSLGSGGNQETQYF TGCGCCAGCAGCTTGGGTAGCGGGGGCAACCAAGAGACCCAGTACTTC
TRBD1 - TRBJ2-2 16 TRBV5-4 CASSSNWDRQIGELFF TGTGCCAGCAGTTCTAATTGGGACAGGCAGATCGGGGAGCTGTTTTTT
TRBD1 - TRBJ1-2 17 TRBV28 CASSGQGAVLGYYGYTF TGTGCCAGCAGTGGACAGGGGGCGGTCTTGGGCTACTATGGCTACACCTTC
- - TRBJ1-1 13 TRBV6-1 CASRPPGSTEAFF TGTGCCAGCAGGCCTCCGGGGAGCACTGAAGCTTTCTTT
TRBD1 few TRBJ2-7 14 TRBV7-9 CASSPRGRPYEQYF TGTGCCAGCAGCCCCAGGGGGCGCCCCTACGAGCAGTACTTC
TRBD2 - TRBJ2-7 14 TRBV27 CASSLGTSGSEQYF TGTGCCAGCAGTTTAGGTACTAGCGGGAGCGAGCAGTACTTC
TRBD1 - TRBJ1-1 14 TRBV5-4 CASSLAQGVTEAFF TGTGCCAGCAGCTTGGCGCAGGGGGTCACTGAAGCTTTCTTT
- - TRBJ2-7 16 TRBV4-1 CASSQGPGHRPYEQYF TGCGCCAGCAGCCAGGGGCCGGGACATCGCCCCTACGAGCAGTACTTC
- - TRBJ2-3 16 TRBV9 CASSVGGRPGRDTQYF TGTGCCAGCAGCGTAGGCGGCAGACCTGGGAGAGATACGCAGTATTTT
- - TRBJ2-7 13 TRBV7-6 CASSLGQFYEQYF TGTGCCAGCAGCTTAGGGCAGTTCTACGAGCAGTACTTC
TRBD2 - TRBJ2-7 18 TRBV27 CASKAVLGQQTSGNEQYF TGTGCCAGTAAAGCCGTTCTCGGGCAGCAGACTAGCGGGAACGAGCAGTACTTC
- - TRBJ2-1 11 TRBV14 CASSRDSGIIF TGTGCCAGCAGCCGGGACTCCGGCATTATCTTC
- - TRBJ2-7 15 TRBV7-7 CASSLGLSPIYEQYF TGTGCTAGCAGCTTGGGCTTGTCGCCGATATACGAGCAGTACTTC
TRBD1 - TRBJ2-1 15 TRBV5-4 CASSQTGGAYNEQFF TGTGCCAGCAGCCAGACAGGGGGCGCCTACAATGAGCAGTTCTTC
TRBD2 - TRBJ2-2 18 TRBV28 CASSSGTIAGIDTGELFF TGTGCCAGCAGCTCGGGAACGATAGCGGGAATCGACACCGGGGAGCTGTTTTTT
- once TRBJ1-5 15 TRBV2 CASSEYYRENQPQHF TGTGCCAGCAGTGAATATTACAGGGAGAATCAGCCCCAGCATTTT
- - TRBJ1-1 17 TRBV7-9 CASSLGGGRGLNTEAFF TGTGCCAGCAGCTTAGGAGGCGGCAGGGGATTGAACACTGAAGCTTTCTTT
TRBD1 - TRBJ2-7 14 TRBV5-1 CASSNFGTGREQYF TGCGCCAGCAGCAATTTTGGGACAGGGCGAGAGCAGTACTTC
- - TRBJ1-2 15 TRBV5-1 CASSLEGQGGYGYTF TGCGCCAGCAGCTTGGAGGGACAAGGGGGCTATGGCTACACCTTC
- - TRBJ2-2 15 TRBV30 CASPVPGGFTGELFF TGTGCCTCCCCGGTCCCCGGGGGTTTCACCGGGGAGCTGTTTTTT
TRBD1 once TRBJ2-1 16 TRBV9 CASSARYRDSYNEQFF TGTGCCAGCAGCGCAAGGTACCGGGACAGCTACAATGAGCAGTTCTTC
TRBD1 - TRBJ1-2 16 TRBV7-8 CASSLQPPGGGYGYTF TGTGCCAGCAGCTTGCAGCCTCCAGGGGGCGGCTATGGCTACACCTTC